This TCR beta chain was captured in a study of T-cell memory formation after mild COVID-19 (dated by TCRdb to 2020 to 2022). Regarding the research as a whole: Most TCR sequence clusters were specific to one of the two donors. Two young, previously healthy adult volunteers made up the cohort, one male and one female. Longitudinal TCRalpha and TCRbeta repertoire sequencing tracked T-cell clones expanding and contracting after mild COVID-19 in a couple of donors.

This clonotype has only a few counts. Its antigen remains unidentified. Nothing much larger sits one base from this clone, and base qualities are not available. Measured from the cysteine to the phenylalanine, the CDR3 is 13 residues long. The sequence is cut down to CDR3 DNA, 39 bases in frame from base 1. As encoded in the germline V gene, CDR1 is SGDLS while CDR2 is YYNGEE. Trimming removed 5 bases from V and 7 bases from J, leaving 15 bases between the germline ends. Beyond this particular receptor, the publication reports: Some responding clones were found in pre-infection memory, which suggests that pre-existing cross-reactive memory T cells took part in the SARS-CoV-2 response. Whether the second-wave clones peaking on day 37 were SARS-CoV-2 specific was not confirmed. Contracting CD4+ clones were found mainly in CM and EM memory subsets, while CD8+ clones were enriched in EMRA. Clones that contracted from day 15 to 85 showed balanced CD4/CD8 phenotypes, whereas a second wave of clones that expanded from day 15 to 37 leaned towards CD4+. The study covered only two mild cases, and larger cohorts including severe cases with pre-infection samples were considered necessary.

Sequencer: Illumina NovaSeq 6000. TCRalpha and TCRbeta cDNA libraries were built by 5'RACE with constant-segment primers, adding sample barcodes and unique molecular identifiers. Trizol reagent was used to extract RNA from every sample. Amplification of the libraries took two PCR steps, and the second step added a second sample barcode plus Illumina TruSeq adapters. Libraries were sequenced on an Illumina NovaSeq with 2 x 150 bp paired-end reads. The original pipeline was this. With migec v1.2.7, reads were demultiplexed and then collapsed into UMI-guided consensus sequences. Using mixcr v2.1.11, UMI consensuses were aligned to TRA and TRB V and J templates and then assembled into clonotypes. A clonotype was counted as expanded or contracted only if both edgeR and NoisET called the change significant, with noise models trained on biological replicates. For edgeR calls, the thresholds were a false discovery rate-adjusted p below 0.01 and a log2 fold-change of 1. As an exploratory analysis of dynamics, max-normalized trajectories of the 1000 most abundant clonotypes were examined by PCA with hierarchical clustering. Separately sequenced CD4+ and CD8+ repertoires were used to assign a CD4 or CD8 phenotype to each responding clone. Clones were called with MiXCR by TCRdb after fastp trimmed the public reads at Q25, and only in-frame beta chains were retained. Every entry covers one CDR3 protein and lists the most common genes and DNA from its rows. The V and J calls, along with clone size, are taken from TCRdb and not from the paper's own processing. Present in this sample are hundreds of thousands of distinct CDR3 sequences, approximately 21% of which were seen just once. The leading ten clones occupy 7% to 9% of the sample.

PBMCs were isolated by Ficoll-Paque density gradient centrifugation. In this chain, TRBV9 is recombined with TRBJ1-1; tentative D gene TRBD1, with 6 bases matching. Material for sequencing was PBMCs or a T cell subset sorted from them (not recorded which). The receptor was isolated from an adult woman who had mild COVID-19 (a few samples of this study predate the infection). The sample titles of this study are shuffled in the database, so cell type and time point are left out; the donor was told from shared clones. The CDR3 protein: CASSPPGESEAFF. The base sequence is TGTGCCAGCAGTCCTCCAGGGGAGAGTGAAGCTTTCTTT.